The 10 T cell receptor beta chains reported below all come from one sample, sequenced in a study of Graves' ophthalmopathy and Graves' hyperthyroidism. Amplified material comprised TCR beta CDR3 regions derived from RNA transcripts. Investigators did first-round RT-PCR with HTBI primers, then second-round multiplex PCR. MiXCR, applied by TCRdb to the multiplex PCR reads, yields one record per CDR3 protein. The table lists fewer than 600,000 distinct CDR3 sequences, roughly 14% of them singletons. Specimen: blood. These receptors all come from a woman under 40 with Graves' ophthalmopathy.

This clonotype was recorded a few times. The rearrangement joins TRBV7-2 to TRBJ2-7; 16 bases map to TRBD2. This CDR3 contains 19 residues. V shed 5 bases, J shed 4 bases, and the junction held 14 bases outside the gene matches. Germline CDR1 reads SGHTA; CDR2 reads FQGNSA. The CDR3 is CASSSGTSGRAPRRYEQYF. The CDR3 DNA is TGTGCCAGCAGCAGCGGGACTAGCGGGAGGGCCCCGCGAAGGTACGAGCAGTACTTC. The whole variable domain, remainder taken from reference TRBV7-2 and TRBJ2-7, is GAGVSQSPSNKVTEKGKDVELRCDPISGHTALYWYRQSLGQGLEFLIYFQGNSAPDKSGLPSDRFSAERTGGSVSTLTIQRTQQEDSAVYLCASSSGTSGRAPRRYEQYFGPGTRLTVT.

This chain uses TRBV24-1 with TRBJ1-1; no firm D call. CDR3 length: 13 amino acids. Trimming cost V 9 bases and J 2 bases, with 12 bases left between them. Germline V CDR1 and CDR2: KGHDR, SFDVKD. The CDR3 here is CATHAGENTEAFF. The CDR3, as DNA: TGTGCCACCCATGCCGGGGAAAACACTGAAGCTTTCTTT.

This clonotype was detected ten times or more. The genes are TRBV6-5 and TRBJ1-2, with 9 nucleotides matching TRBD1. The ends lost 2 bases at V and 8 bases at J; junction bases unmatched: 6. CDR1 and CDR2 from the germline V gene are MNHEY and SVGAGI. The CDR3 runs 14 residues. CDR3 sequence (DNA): TGTGCCAGCAGTTACGTGGACAGGGGCCTGGGCTACACCTTC. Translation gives CASSYVDRGLGYTF.

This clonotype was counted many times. The DNA of the CDR3 is TGTGCCAGCAGCTTAGTTGCGGGAACCTATGAAGCTTTCTTT. This gives the protein CASSLVAGTYEAFF. The V call is TRBV7-2, the J call TRBJ1-1; D not certain. CDR1 SGHTA and CDR2 FQGNSA come from the germline V gene. Trimming left V 1 base short and J 7 bases short, with 13 bases between. The CDR3 runs to 14 residues.

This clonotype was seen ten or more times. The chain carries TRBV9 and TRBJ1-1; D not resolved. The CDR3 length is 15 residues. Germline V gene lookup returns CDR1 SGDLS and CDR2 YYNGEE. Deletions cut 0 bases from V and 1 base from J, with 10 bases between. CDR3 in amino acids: CASSVGVEGNTEAFF. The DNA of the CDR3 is TGTGCCAGCAGCGTAGGTGTGGAGGGGAACACTGAAGCTTTCTTT.

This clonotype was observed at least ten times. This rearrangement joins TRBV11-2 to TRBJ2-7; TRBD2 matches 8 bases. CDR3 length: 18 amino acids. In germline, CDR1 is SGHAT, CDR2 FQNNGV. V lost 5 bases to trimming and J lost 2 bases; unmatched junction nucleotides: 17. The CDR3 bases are TGTGCCAGCAGCCCAGCGGCCGTGGGGCTAGCGGGCCCCTACGAGCAGTACTTC. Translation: CASSPAAVGLAGPYEQYF.

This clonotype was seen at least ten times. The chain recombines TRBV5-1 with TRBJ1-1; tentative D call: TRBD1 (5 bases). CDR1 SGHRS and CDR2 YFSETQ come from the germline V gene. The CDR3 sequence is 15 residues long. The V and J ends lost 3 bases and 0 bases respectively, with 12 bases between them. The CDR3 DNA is TGCGCCAGCAGCTACACAACAGGATTGAACACTGAAGCTTTCTTT. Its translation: CASSYTTGLNTEAFF. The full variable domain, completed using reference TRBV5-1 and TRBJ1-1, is KAGVTQTPRYLIKTRGQQVTLSCSPISGHRSVSWYQQTPGQGLQFLFEYFSETQRNKGNFPGRFSGRQFSNSRSEMNVSTLELGDSALYLCASSYTTGLNTEAFFGQGTRLTVV.

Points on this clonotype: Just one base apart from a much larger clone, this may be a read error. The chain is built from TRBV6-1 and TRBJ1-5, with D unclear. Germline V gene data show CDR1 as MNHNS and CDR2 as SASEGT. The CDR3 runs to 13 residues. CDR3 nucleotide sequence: TGTGCCAGCAGTGAACGGGCGTATCATCCCCAGCATTTT. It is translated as CASSERAYHPQHF.

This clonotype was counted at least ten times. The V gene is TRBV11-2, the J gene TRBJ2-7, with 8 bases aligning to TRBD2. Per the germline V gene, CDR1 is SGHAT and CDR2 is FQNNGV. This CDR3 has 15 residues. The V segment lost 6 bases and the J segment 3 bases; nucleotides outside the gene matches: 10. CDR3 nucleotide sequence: TGTGCCAGCAGTCTAGGGGGGACTAGGAGCTACGAGCAGTACTTC. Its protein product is CASSLGGTRSYEQYF.

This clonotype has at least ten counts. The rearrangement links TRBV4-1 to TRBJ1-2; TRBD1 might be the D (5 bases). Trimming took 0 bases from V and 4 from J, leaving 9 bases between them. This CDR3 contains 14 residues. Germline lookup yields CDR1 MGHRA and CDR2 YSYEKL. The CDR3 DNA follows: TGCGCCAGCAGCCAAGACCGGGGGGGCTATGGCTACACCTTC. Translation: CASSQDRGGYGYTF.